The 12 T cell receptor beta chains presented below share a single source sample, sequenced in a study of early T cells in non-severe SARS-CoV-2 infection. TCRdb reanalysed the 5' RACE reads using MiXCR and keeps one entry per CDR3 protein. Among tens of thousands of distinct CDR3 sequences listed, less than 15% were seen once. Sequencing input: whole blood. Every receptor here comes from an adult who was a healthcare worker with PCR-confirmed SARS-CoV-2 infection or an uninfected control (not recorded which).

The V gene is TRBV28, the J gene TRBJ2-3, with D maybe TRBD1 (6 bases). Trimming shortened V by 8 bases and J by 2 bases, and 11 bases separated the two germline ends. This CDR3 spans 13 amino acids. Germline CDR1 MDHEN, CDR2 SYDVKM. CDR3 region: CASGGSATDTQYF. The DNA of the CDR3 is TGTGCCAGCGGGGGCAGTGCCACAGATACGCAGTATTTT.

This clonotype appeared many times. The genes are TRBV12-3 or TRBV12-4 and TRBJ2-3, with 12 bases identical to TRBD1. The J segment lost 2 bases and the V segment lost 8 bases, leaving 5 bases of the junction unmatched. This CDR3 is built from 15 residues. The CDR3 bases are TGTGCCAGCTCCGGGACAGGGGGCCTCACAGATACGCAGTATTTT. This encodes CASSGTGGLTDTQYF.

This clonotype was counted only a few times. The V call is TRBV28, the J call TRBJ2-7; perhaps TRBD2 as D (5 bases). Trimming pared 3 bases from V and 3 bases from J, leaving 15 bases between. CDR3 length: 15 residues. The germline V gene has CDR1 MDHEN and CDR2 SYDVKM. CDR3 sequence: CASSFLILGDYEQYF. The CDR3 bases are TGTGCCAGCAGTTTCCTAATTCTCGGGGACTACGAGCAGTACTTC.

There are many counts of this clonotype. The chain uses TRBV10-3 and TRBJ2-7, with D possibly being TRBD1 (6 bases). The CDR3 totals 16 residues. The germline V gene encodes CDR1 ENHRY and CDR2 SYGVKD. V dropped 2 bases and J dropped 0 bases, with 14 bases sitting between them. The CDR3 sequence: CAISEPQDSRSYEQYF. CDR3 nucleotide sequence: TGTGCCATCAGTGAGCCACAGGACAGCCGCTCCTACGAGCAGTACTTC.

V and J are TRBV6-2 or TRBV6-3 and TRBJ2-1, with a possible D match to TRBD1 (6 bases). Germline V CDR1 and CDR2: MNHEY, SVGEGT. Trimming took 2 bases from V and 1 from J, leaving 9 bases between them. This CDR3 contains 15 residues. The CDR3 is CASSYRGMSYNEQFF. The CDR3 DNA sequence: TGTGCCAGCAGTTACAGGGGGATGTCCTACAATGAGCAGTTCTTC.

This clonotype was found many times. The chain recombines TRBV10-3 with TRBJ1-3, with D unclear. The germline V gene encodes CDR1 ENHRY and CDR2 SYGVKD. The germline V and J ends were trimmed by 0 bases and 1 base, with 10 bases remaining between them. The CDR3 consists of 16 residues. CDR3 protein: CAISESGGLSGNTIYF. In DNA form, the CDR3 reads TGTGCCATCAGTGAGTCAGGAGGGTTGTCTGGAAACACCATATATTTT.

This clonotype was observed a few times. This rearrangement joins TRBV20-1 to TRBJ2-5; 12 nucleotides align to TRBD2. Germline V gene lookup returns CDR1 DFQATT and CDR2 SNEGSKA (reference sequence). With 8 bases clipped from V and 4 bases from J, the junction kept 8 bases outside the gene matches. This CDR3 comprises 14 residues. The CDR3 nucleotides read TGCAGTCCTACTAGCGGGGGGATCTCAGAGACCCAGTACTTC. It yields the protein CSPTSGGISETQYF.

This clonotype turned up a few times. The CDR3 loop is CASSQAGQKNTEAFF. The DNA for the CDR3 is TGCGCCAGCAGCCAAGCTGGACAGAAAAACACTGAAGCTTTCTTT. V usage is TRBV4-1 and J usage is TRBJ1-1; TRBD1 is a possible D gene (6 bases). V dropped 1 base and J dropped 2 bases, with 11 bases sitting between them. The CDR3 length is 15 residues. CDR1 and CDR2 from the germline V gene are MGHRA and YSYEKL.

This clonotype appeared many times. The chain links TRBV11-2 to TRBJ2-1; 11 bases align to TRBD2. Per the germline V gene, CDR1 is SGHAT and CDR2 is FQNNGV. The CDR3 is 17 amino acids. Trimming at V came to 5 bases and at J to 4 bases, leaving 10 bases not matched to a gene. DNA for the CDR3: TGTGCCAGCAGCCCTACCCTCCTAGCGGGGGGATACAATGAGCAGTTCTTC. It codes for CASSPTLLAGGYNEQFF.

This chain's CDR3 is CASSLEVSTLTF. DNA of the CDR3: TGCGCCAGCAGCTTGGAAGTTAGCACCCTAACCTTC. The J gene is TRBJ1-2, the V gene TRBV5-1, with unresolved D. Trimming took off 0 bases at V and 14 bases at J, with 14 bases between the two ends. This CDR3 contains 12 residues. Germline CDR1 SGHRS, CDR2 YFSETQ.

The rearrangement joins TRBV12-3 or TRBV12-4 to TRBJ1-2; TRBD1 aligns across 9 bases. V shed 5 bases, J shed 5 bases, and the junction held 0 bases outside the gene matches. This CDR3 contains 12 residues. The CDR3 is CASSGQGYGYTF. CDR3 nucleotide sequence: TGTGCCAGCAGTGGACAGGGGTATGGCTACACCTTC.

The chain employs TRBV6-6 and TRBJ2-2; maybe TRBD2 (5 bases). Germline values: CDR1 MNHNY, CDR2 SVGAGI (reference sequence). The length of the CDR3 is 15 residues. Trimming left V 3 bases short and J 0 bases short, with 8 bases between. The CDR3 spells CASSYQLANTGELFF. CDR3 sequence (DNA): TGTGCCAGCAGTTATCAACTAGCGAACACCGGGGAGCTGTTTTTT.